This T cell receptor beta chain was documented in a study of blood T cells in healthy people across ages. Then a second PCR, running roughly 7 to 11 cycles, was carried out with a sample-barcoded 5' primer and a J-beta primer mix. TCRdb reprocessed the 5' RACE reads via MiXCR and lists one record per CDR3 protein. The data hold 730,000 or so distinct CDR3 sequences, with around 40% observed a single time. Losses at the gene ends were 3 bases for V and 4 bases for J; bases not matched to a gene: 19. This CDR3 has 19 residues. The V gene's germline CDR1 is MGHDK and CDR2 SYGVNS. The authors extracted at least 5 micrograms of total RNA per sample. This clonotype was recorded many times.

The chain is built from TRBV25-1 and TRBJ2-3; 7 positions match TRBD1. The sample taken for sequencing was blood. This receptor was identified in a woman aged 55-75 years in good health. DNA for the CDR3: TGTGCCAGCAGTGATTTACGTCGCCTGGGACAGCGTCCCCCAGATACGCAGTATTTT. Protein sequence: CASSDLRRLGQRPPDTQYF.